This T cell receptor beta chain was identified during a study of response to subunit inactivated influenza vaccine. General observations from the study: Authors suggested each seasonal flu vaccination may recruit only limited numbers of new T cells.

Worth noting for this clonotype: The antigen remains undetermined.

The length of the CDR3 is 13 residues. V dropped 4 bases and J dropped 3 bases, with 10 bases sitting between them. CDR1 is SNHLY, CDR2 FYNNEI, per germline. TCRdb reanalysed the RT-PCR reads using MiXCR and keeps one entry per CDR3 protein. Here the sample spans a few hundred thousand distinct CDR3 sequences, around 13% being singletons. This receptor was identified in a man in his fifties who received an inactivated influenza vaccine. The chain has TRBV2 and TRBJ2-7; a weak D match, TRBD2 (5 bases). Here the sequenced sample was PBMCs from blood, taken 11 to 12 days after vaccination. CDR3 loop: CASSASRGYEQYF. The CDR3 DNA follows: TGTGCCAGCAGTGCGAGTCGGGGCTACGAGCAGTACTTC.